The T cell receptor (beta chain) described here comes from a study of blood T cells in healthy people across ages (dated by TCRdb to between 2014 and 2017). Some background on the complete study: In model experiments, template switching captured about one uniquely barcoded TCR beta cDNA molecule for every two T cells. The donors were split into four age groups: young (average roughly 15 years), middle-aged (39), aged (about 56) and long-lived (over 80). For two donors (one aged 18 to 30 and one aged 80 or older), the study analyzed two additional independent replicas of 1 million unique cDNA reads from the same blood draw. Donors of different ages were randomly distributed across sequencing lanes to avoid experimental bias. Using deep sequencing normalized with unique cDNA molecular identifiers, the study measured how TCR beta repertoire diversity changes with age.

Donors were a few dozen systemically healthy Caucasian individuals from Russia aged roughly 6 to 90 years. Approximately 9.3 milliliters of peripheral blood were collected from each donor into EDTA-treated Vacutainer tubes. Ficoll-Paque density-gradient centrifugation was used to isolate PBMCs, with at least 6.5 million per sample. Trizol reagent was used to extract total RNA from PBMCs, with at least 6 micrograms per sample. The percentages of naive CD45RAhigh/CD27high T cells were determined by flow cytometry on a PBMC aliquot from every donor. A distance of 11 bases separates the germline ends of V and J, which lose 2 bases and 9 bases respectively. CDR3 length: 13 amino acids, cysteine to phenylalanine. Just CDR3 DNA is preserved here, 39 bases in frame from base 1. CDR1 WSHSY and CDR2 SAAADI were looked up in the germline V gene. The paper as a whole reports these results and caveats: Bulk unsorted PBMC profiling prevented conclusive comparison of naive and antigen-experienced compartments. Because the CMV infection status of the donors was unknown, age-related changes in expanded clonotypes may potentially have been confounded. Compared with the aged group, more naive CD4+ T cells, fewer expanded clones and increased TCR diversity were shown by the long-lived group, suggesting age selection. Estimates of total diversity from one million sequenced T cells were regarded as lower bounds and underestimates. As age increased, observed TCR beta diversity per million T cells dropped in a roughly linear way, and a significant reduction was already evident by age around 41. A strong correlation was found between observed TCR beta diversity and the percentage of naive T cells measured by flow cytometry.

Library creation used 5' RACE. The instrument was an Illumina HiSeq 2500. A second PCR of roughly 7 to 12 cycles was performed with a sample-barcoded 5' primer and a J-beta primer mix. A unique molecular identifier was introduced onto each TCR beta cDNA molecule by a template-switch 5' adaptor carrying 12 random nucleotides. Each sample yielded at least 3 million CDR3-containing paired-end reads. First-strand cDNA was synthesized from all RNA with the Mint cDNA synthesis kit, primed by a TRBC-specific oligonucleotide. All cDNA was treated with uracil-DNA glycosylase and then went through a first 18-cycle PCR with the universal primers M1SS and BC2_uni_R. On the study's bioinformatics: For normalization, 1 million high-quality reads, each with a distinct molecular identifier, were randomly selected from each sample. Instead of being binned into consensus sequences, reads that shared molecular identifiers were thrown out. MiTCR, run with a Q25 quality threshold and the strictest error-elimination algorithm, handled CDR3 identification, clonotype clustering and error correction. A nonparametric unseen species model with Euler transformation was used to estimate lower-bound total TCR beta diversity. Clones were called with MiXCR by TCRdb after fastp trimmed the public reads at Q25, and only in-frame beta chains were retained. Duplicate CDR3 protein sequences are folded into a single record with the most common DNA and genes. TCRdb, rather than the study authors, made the V and J calls. The sample table holds 700,000 to 950,000 distinct CDR3 sequences, of which about three fifths were seen once. Together, the top ten hold about 20% of the sample.

On this clonotype itself: No cognate antigen has been identified for it. Base qualities are not provided; no much larger clone lies one nucleotide away.

The chain joins TRBV10-2 to TRBJ2-1; 7 matching bases give a weak D call of TRBD2. The clonotype comes from a man younger than 45 in good health. The sequenced material came from blood. In nucleotides, the sequence is TGCGCCAGCAGTGAGCAAGGGGGGGCTGAGCAGTTCTTC. Its protein is CASSEQGGAEQFF.